This T cell receptor (beta chain) was identified during a study of T cell responses to AZD1222 COVID-19 vaccine. In the case of this clone: Antigen specificity is unknown.

Generated by immunoSEQ multiplex PCR, the TCRdb table keeps only in-frame clones and is missing some. This table has some 120,000 clones, around 86% appearing once. Study observations and caveats: Dominant at 160-218 and 743-854, vaccine-associated CD4 TCRs also spanned spike.

This CDR3 contains 16 residues. The germline V gene has CDR1 LNHDA and CDR2 SQIVND (reference sequence). Germline trimming cut 5 bases from V and 0 bases from J; bases unmatched to any gene: 6. The TCR sequence derives from an adult in good health. Sequenced material: peripheral blood, taken on day 0 of AZD1222 vaccination. The chain joins TRBV19 to TRBJ2-1; 8 bases fit TRBD1. This CDR3 reads CASSPWGQVSYNEQFF. Written as DNA, the CDR3 is TGTGCCAGTAGTCCCTGGGGACAGGTCTCCTACAATGAGCAGTTCTTC. Variable domain in full (rest from reference TRBV19 and TRBJ2-1): DGGITQSPKYLFRKEGQNVTLSCEQNLNHDAMYWYRQDPGQGLRLIYYSQIVNDFQKGDIAEGYSVSREKKESFPLTVTSAQKNPTAFYLCASSPWGQVSYNEQFFGPGTRLTVL.